What follows are 13 T cell receptor beta chains derived from one specimen sequenced in a study of vaccination and CD4 T cells after COVID-19. Treatment here: roughly 11-day PBMC culture with coronavirus spike peptide pools or control peptides (ViraFEST assay). Harvesting of the unexposed donor's CD4+ T cells predated the COVID-19 pandemic (2011-2018). For these TCRs, the target antigens are not known. The study sequenced cultured CD4+ T cell DNA using the Oncomine TCR Beta short-read assay. TCRdb reprocessed the PCR reads with MiXCR, giving one entry per CDR3 protein. In the table there are some 8,300 distinct CDR3 sequences, 35% to 45% of which are singletons. Sequencing input: CD4+ T cells from blood, cultured in vitro. These TCRs come from a human donor in good health.

The chain joins TRBV11-2 to TRBJ2-6; a weak D match, TRBD1 (5 bases). The ends were cut back, 6 bases at V and 2 bases at J, with 17 bases in the middle. The CDR3 length is 17 residues. Germline CDR1 is SGHAT and CDR2 is FQNNGV. Here the CDR3 reads CASRKQPRAAGANVLTF. CDR3 bases: TGTGCCAGCAGAAAACAGCCCAGGGCGGCTGGGGCCAACGTCCTGACTTTC.

The genes are TRBV6-1 and TRBJ1-6, with 8 bases identical to TRBD1. The V and J ends lost 6 bases and 8 bases, in that order; junction bases with no gene match: 9. The germline V gene has CDR1 MNHNS and CDR2 SASEGT. The CDR3 covers 15 residues. CDR3 sequence: CASSPQGAGDSPLHF. The CDR3 region has the DNA TGTGCCAGCAGCCCCCAGGGGGCGGGGGATTCACCCCTCCACTTT.

The chain uses TRBV24-1 and TRBJ2-2; D perhaps matches TRBD2 (5 bases). The CDR3 contains 13 residues. Germline-derived CDR1 and CDR2 are KGHDR and SFDVKD. Trimming left V 3 bases short and J 6 bases short, with 7 bases between. CDR3 DNA: TGTGCCACCAGTGATAGGCGGGCCGGGGAGCTGTTTTTT. This encodes CATSDRRAGELFF.

The sample holds a few counts of this clonotype. The chain has TRBV6-1 and TRBJ2-7, with no clear D. V was pared by 6 bases and J by 3 bases, with 15 bases between. Germline V gene lookup returns CDR1 MNHNS and CDR2 SASEGT. The CDR3 extends over 14 amino acids. The CDR3 region is CASSLRRRGYEQYF. The CDR3, as DNA: TGTGCCAGCAGCCTTAGGAGACGAGGCTACGAGCAGTACTTC.

This chain joins TRBV20-1 and TRBJ2-5; TRBD2 aligns across 8 bases. CDR1 and CDR2 from the germline V gene are DFQATT and SNEGSKA (reference sequence). The length of the CDR3 is 13 residues. V shed 4 bases and J 4 bases; nucleotides not matched to a gene: 5. As DNA, the CDR3 is TGCAGTGCTACCGGGGGGGCCCGAGAGACCCAGTACTTC. Amino acids: CSATGGARETQYF.

Here the CDR3 reads CASSLAERGTGYTF. The CDR3 region has the DNA TGCGCCAGCAGCTTGGCCGAACGGGGAACGGGCTACACCTTC. This rearrangement joins TRBV5-1 to TRBJ1-2, with D unclear. V shed 0 bases and J shed 8 bases, with 14 bases lying between them. This CDR3 has 14 amino acids. CDR1 is SGHRS, CDR2 YFSETQ, per germline.

The chain is built from TRBV11-2 and TRBJ2-3, with 9 bases lining up with TRBD2. Trimming cost V 5 bases and J 5 bases; bases outside gene matches: 8. Per germline, CDR1 SGHAT and CDR2 FQNNGV. The CDR3 totals 15 residues. CDR3 residues: CASSPWRGGIDTQYF. CDR3 nucleotide sequence: TGTGCCAGCAGCCCCTGGCGGGGGGGCATAGATACGCAGTATTTT.

The chain carries TRBV7-3 and TRBJ1-1, with D unclear. Germline assignment: CDR1 SGHTA and CDR2 FQGTGA. The length of the CDR3 is 15 residues. Deletions cut 2 bases from V and 3 bases from J, with 13 bases between. CDR3 nucleotide sequence: TGTGCCAGCAGCTTAGGGGTACCCGGGGACACTGAAGCTTTCTTT. It encodes CASSLGVPGDTEAFF.

The rearrangement uses TRBV10-3 and TRBJ1-1, with a weak D call TRBD1 (6 bases). The CDR3 loop spans 11 amino acids. Germline V gives CDR1 ENHRY, CDR2 SYGVKD. The V end lost 7 bases, the J end lost 5 bases, and 8 bases lay between the germline ends. The CDR3 nucleotides are TGTGCCATCACAAGGGGGACTGAAGCTTTCTTT. As protein: CAITRGTEAFF.

This clonotype showed up just a few times. This sequence joins TRBV6-1 and TRBJ1-5, with 7 bases matching TRBD1. The germline CDR1 and CDR2 sequences are MNHNS and SASEGT. The CDR3 is 16 residues long. V lost 4 bases and J lost 5; bases outside the gene matches: 11. As DNA, the CDR3 is TGTGCCAGCAGTGCCCAGGGACAGAAAGGGGATCAGCCCCAGCATTTT. Translated, it gives CASSAQGQKGDQPQHF.

The V call is TRBV2, the J call TRBJ2-7, with a tentative D call TRBD1 (5 bases). The V end was cut by 6 bases, the J end by 6 bases, with 18 bases between. Germline lookup yields CDR1 SNHLY and CDR2 FYNNEI. This CDR3 is 14 amino acids long. The CDR3 DNA sequence: TGTGCCAGCAGATCGGACATCCCTTACTCCGAGCAGTACTTC. Residues: CASRSDIPYSEQYF.

This clonotype was seen only a few times. This chain links TRBV15 with TRBJ1-5, with unresolved D. This CDR3 comprises 12 residues. V lost 0 bases and J lost 7, with 4 bases in between. The germline V gene encodes CDR1 LNHNV and CDR2 YYDKDF (reference sequence). The CDR3 sequence: CATSRDQQPQHF. DNA of the CDR3: TGTGCCACCAGCAGAGATCAGCAGCCCCAGCATTTT.

A few counts support this clonotype. V and J are TRBV20-1 and TRBJ2-7; either TRBD1 or TRBD2 may fit D (5 bases each). From germline, CDR1 is DFQATT and CDR2 SNEGSKA (reference sequence). V was shortened by 0 bases and J by 7 bases, with 10 bases between the two germline ends. The CDR3 spans 12 residues. CDR3 protein: CSARDRDLEQYF. The CDR3 DNA reads as TGCAGTGCTAGAGACCGGGACCTAGAGCAGTACTTC.